The TCR beta chain under discussion was sequenced for a study of blood T cell repertoires in COVID-19. Across the study: PBMCs, B-cell-depleted T cells, or T cells were the source of the cDNA or gDNA that made up the material.

Patients from Seattle were sampled longitudinally, starting during active infection. TCRdb's copy holds only in-frame clones and misses some; the assay was immunoSEQ multiplex PCR. The table lists about 200,000 clones, roughly 85% of them singletons. V was pared by 11 bases and J by 2 bases, with 19 bases between. CDR1 and CDR2 from the germline V gene are LNHDA and SQIVND (reference sequence). CDR3 length: 15 amino acids. The receptor was derived from a woman between 65 and 79 years old with COVID-19, enrolled during active disease. The source material was peripheral blood. This sequence joins TRBV19 and TRBJ1-5, with D unclear. CDR3 nucleotides: TGTGCCGCGGGCCCCAATCCGACGGGCAATCAGCCCCAGCATTTT. Protein product: CAAGPNPTGNQPQHF.